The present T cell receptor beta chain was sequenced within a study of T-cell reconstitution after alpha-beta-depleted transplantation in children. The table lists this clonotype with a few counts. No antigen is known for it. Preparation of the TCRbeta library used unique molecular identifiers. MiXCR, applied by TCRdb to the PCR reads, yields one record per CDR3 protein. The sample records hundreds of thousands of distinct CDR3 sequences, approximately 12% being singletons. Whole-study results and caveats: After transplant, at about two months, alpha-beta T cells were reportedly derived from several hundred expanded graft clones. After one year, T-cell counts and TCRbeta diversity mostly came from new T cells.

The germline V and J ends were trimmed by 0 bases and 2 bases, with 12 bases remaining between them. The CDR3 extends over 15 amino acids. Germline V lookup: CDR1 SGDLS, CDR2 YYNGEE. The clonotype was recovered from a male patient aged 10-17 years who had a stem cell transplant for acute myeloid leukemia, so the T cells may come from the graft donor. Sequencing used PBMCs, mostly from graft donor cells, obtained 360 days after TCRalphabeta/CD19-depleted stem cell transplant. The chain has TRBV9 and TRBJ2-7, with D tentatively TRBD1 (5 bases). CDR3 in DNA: TGTGCCAGCAGCGTAGAGGGGCGCGTTCCCTACGAGCAGTACTTC. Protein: CASSVEGRVPYEQYF.